This TCR beta chain derives from a study of blood T cell repertoires in COVID-19. Study-wide background: Nucleic acid was either cDNA or gDNA, and it came from T cells, B-cell-depleted T cells, or PBMCs.

TCRdb keeps only in-frame clones here, not all; method: immunoSEQ multiplex PCR. The data contain 200,000 to 300,000 clones, around four fifths of them singletons. CDR1 and CDR2 (germline): SGHTS, YDEGEE. The V gene lost 4 bases and the J gene lost 0 bases, with 9 bases spanning the gap. This CDR3 region has 14 residues. Sequenced sample: peripheral blood. This receptor was identified in a man aged 55 to 69 with acute or convalescent COVID-19. The V call is TRBV5-8, the J call TRBJ2-3, with a weak D call TRBD1 (6 bases). CDR3 loop: CASSPGQSTDTQYF. CDR3 in DNA: TGTGCCAGCAGCCCCGGACAGAGCACAGATACGCAGTATTTT.